Listed below are T cell receptor beta chains from one sample, sequenced in a study of cytomegalovirus exposure and HLA in healthy donors. Produced via immunoSEQ multiplex PCR; TCRdb's table is partial and in-frame only. The table has about 180,000 clones, around 80% seen once; the top ten hold roughly 5%. The sample consisted of PBMCs. The origin of the receptors is a man aged 40-49 years in good health and CMV-seronegative. CDR3s include the opening cysteine and the closing phenylalanine or tryptophan. The D gene is left open where the match is weak. Clone size is stated in some rows and not others, as once, few, many or a class when expanded.

v_call,j_call,d_call,clone_size,cdr3_aa,cdr3_nt
TRBV5-8,TRBJ2-2,TRBD1,NA,CASSLTGTGDTGELFF,TGTGCCAGCAGCTTAACCGGGACAGGGGACACCGGGGAGCTGTTTTTT
TRBV7-2,TRBJ2-7,TRBD2,few,CASSFGGGRYEQYF,TGTGCCAGCAGCTTCGGCGGGGGTCGGTACGAGCAGTACTTC
TRBV27,TRBJ2-2,TRBD2,NA,CASSSLGPGGATGELFF,TGTGCCAGCAGTTCCCTAGGTCCGGGAGGGGCCACCGGGGAGCTGTTTTTT
TRBV7-2,TRBJ1-1,NA,once,CASSLGANTEAFF,TGTGCCAGCAGCTTAGGGGCGAACACTGAAGCTTTCTTT
TRBV30,TRBJ1-1,TRBD1,NA,CAWETGQTNTEAFF,TGTGCCTGGGAAACGGGACAGACGAACACTGAAGCTTTCTTT
TRBV28,TRBJ1-5,NA,NA,CASSEGDINQPQHF,TGTGCCAGCAGTGAAGGGGACATCAATCAGCCCCAGCATTTT
TRBV6-1,TRBJ2-3,TRBD1,NA,CASSEGQDILGTQYF,TGTGCCAGCAGTGAGGGACAGGATATTTTGGGTACGCAGTATTTT
TRBV9,TRBJ2-7,TRBD1,NA,CASSRGQGGKQYF,TGTGCCAGCAGCAGGGGACAGGGCGGGAAGCAGTACTTC
TRBV6-6,TRBJ2-7,TRBD1,few,CASSPTGDEQYF,TGTGCCAGCAGTCCCACAGGGGACGAGCAGTACTTC
TRBV7-2,TRBJ2-5,TRBD2,NA,CASSLVAGDKTQYF,TGTGCCAGCAGCTTAGTTGCGGGAGACAAGACCCAGTACTTC
TRBV6-5,TRBJ1-1,NA,NA,CASIQGSNTEAFF,TGTGCCAGCATACAGGGTTCGAACACTGAAGCTTTCTTT
TRBV7-6,TRBJ2-3,TRBD1,NA,CASSLPGQKSDTQYF,TGTGCCAGCAGCTTACCGGGACAGAAATCAGATACGCAGTATTTT
TRBV7-8,TRBJ1-6,NA,NA,CASSTRDFGNSPLHF,TGTGCCAGCAGCACCCGGGACTTTGGTAATTCACCCCTCCACTTT
TRBV27,TRBJ2-2,TRBD2,once,CASSPRGVGTGELFF,TGTGCCAGCAGTCCCCGGGGGGTCGGCACCGGGGAGCTGTTTTTT
TRBV6-1,TRBJ1-1,NA,few,CATGRAFTGPQAFF,TGTGCCACCGGGCGGGCTTTTACAGGGCCCCAAGCTTTCTTT
TRBV5-1,TRBJ2-5,NA,few,CASSPTGQETQYF,TGCGCCAGCAGCCCGACAGGTCAAGAGACCCAGTACTTC
TRBV19,TRBJ2-6,NA,NA,CASDSEGSGANVLTF,TGTGCCTCCGATTCGGAGGGATCTGGGGCCAACGTCCTGACTTTC
TRBV7-9,TRBJ2-1,TRBD2,NA,CASSLTNLAGGGNEQFF,TGTGCCAGCAGCCTAACTAACCTAGCGGGAGGTGGTAATGAGCAGTTCTTC
TRBV6-5,TRBJ1-5,TRBD1,once,CASRTGSGQPQHF,TGTGCCAGCAGGACAGGGTCCGGTCAGCCCCAGCATTTT
TRBV19,TRBJ2-5,TRBD2,NA,CASSFLASGGGLGETQYF,TGTGCCAGTAGCTTCCTGGCTAGCGGGGGGGGACTAGGGGAGACCCAGTACTTC
TRBV27,TRBJ1-1,TRBD1,once,CASSLLGQVNTEAFF,TGTGCCAGCAGTTTATTAGGACAGGTGAACACTGAAGCTTTCTTT
TRBV5-6,TRBJ2-6,TRBD1,few,CASRQRDRGYSGANVLTF,TGTGCCAGCAGGCAAAGGGACAGGGGATACTCTGGGGCCAACGTCCTGACTTTC
TRBV29-1,TRBJ1-1,NA,NA,CSVNRDSDTEAFF,TGCAGCGTTAACAGGGATTCCGACACTGAAGCTTTCTTT
TRBV4-1,TRBJ2-2,NA,NA,CASSPLWGQVAGELFF,TGCGCCAGCAGCCCCCTATGGGGCCAGGTTGCCGGGGAGCTGTTTTTT
TRBV5-1,TRBJ2-7,NA,NA,CASSFPGSNEQYF,TGCGCCAGCAGCTTTCCCGGGAGCAACGAGCAGTACTTC
TRBV18,TRBJ2-3,TRBD2,once,CASSPQWGGGTDTQYF,TGTGCCAGCTCACCACAGTGGGGGGGAGGCACAGATACGCAGTATTTT
TRBV2,TRBJ1-1,NA,NA,CASRDSQNTEAFF,TGTGCCAGCAGGGACAGTCAGAACACTGAAGCTTTCTTT
TRBV18,TRBJ1-1,NA,NA,CASSPGILLVNTEAFF,TGTGCCAGCTCACCCGGGATACTTTTGGTGAACACTGAAGCTTTCTTT
TRBV6-1,TRBJ2-7,NA,NA,CASSPWIGVVGEQYF,TGTGCCAGCAGTCCTTGGATAGGGGTGGTGGGCGAGCAGTACTTC
TRBV28,TRBJ1-3,TRBD1,NA,CATLGQFGNTIYF,TGTGCCACGCTGGGACAGTTTGGAAACACCATATATTTT
TRBV2,TRBJ1-6,NA,once,CASRERGGNSPLHF,TGTGCCAGCAGGGAGCGGGGGGGCAATTCACCCCTCCACTTT
TRBV5-1,TRBJ1-1,NA,NA,CASSLSSRQVHGAFF,TGCGCCAGCAGCTTGTCGAGTCGGCAGGTCCATGGAGCTTTCTTT
TRBV6-5,TRBJ2-7,NA,NA,CASSYAGGAYEQYF,TGTGCCAGCAGTTACGCGGGCGGTGCGTACGAGCAGTACTTC
TRBV2,TRBJ2-5,TRBD1,NA,CASSDRAGGETQYF,TGTGCCAGCAGTGACCGTGCAGGGGGAGAGACCCAGTACTTC
TRBV4-1,TRBJ1-1,NA,NA,CASSQASQGPMNTEAFF,TGCGCCAGCAGCCAAGCGTCCCAGGGCCCCATGAACACTGAAGCTTTCTTT
TRBV7-9,TRBJ2-1,NA,few,CASSPPTVTFVEQFF,TGTGCCAGCAGCCCTCCTACAGTCACGTTTGTGGAGCAGTTCTTC
TRBV2,TRBJ2-7,TRBD2,NA,CASRPQSGRAYEQYF,TGTGCCAGCAGGCCCCAAAGCGGGAGGGCCTACGAGCAGTACTTC
TRBV27,TRBJ2-7,NA,NA,CASSPRTGEQYF,TGTGCCAGCAGTCCTCGAACTGGTGAGCAGTACTTC
TRBV2,TRBJ2-7,TRBD2,NA,CASSSRGGGEQYF,TGTGCCAGCAGTTCCCGCGGGGGAGGCGAGCAGTACTTC
TRBV6-6,TRBJ2-5,NA,NA,CASSYRGGETQYF,TGTGCCAGCAGTTACAGAGGTGGAGAGACCCAGTACTTC
TRBV6-5,TRBJ2-3,TRBD2,few,CASSRTSGVIGQYF,TGTGCCAGCAGTCGGACTAGCGGGGTGATCGGGCAGTATTTT
TRBV7-2,TRBJ2-5,TRBD2,NA,CASSARLAGGQETQYF,TGTGCCAGCAGCGCCCGACTAGCGGGAGGCCAAGAGACCCAGTACTTC
TRBV7-9,TRBJ2-7,NA,once,CASSFPLGFRPKQYF,TGTGCCAGCAGCTTCCCACTAGGGTTCCGCCCGAAGCAGTACTTC
TRBV23-1,TRBJ2-7,NA,NA,CASSPSRAEQYF,TGCGCCAGCAGTCCTTCCAGGGCCGAGCAGTACTTC
TRBV7-9,TRBJ2-7,TRBD2,NA,CASSPWGGSYEQYF,TGTGCCAGCAGCCCCTGGGGGGGGTCCTACGAGCAGTACTTC
TRBV29-1,TRBJ2-1,TRBD1,NA,CSARRPTGGEEGEQFF,TGCAGCGCCCGCCGACCGACAGGGGGCGAGGAGGGTGAGCAGTTCTTC
TRBV6-5,TRBJ1-2,TRBD1,NA,CASSRSTGVGGYTF,TGTGCCAGCAGTCGCAGTACAGGGGTAGGCGGCTACACCTTC
TRBV6-7,TRBJ2-3,NA,NA,CASSYSIWLEADTQYF,TGTGCCAGCAGTTACTCGATCTGGCTCGAGGCAGATACGCAGTATTTT
TRBV27,TRBJ1-5,NA,NA,CASSLIPGDVGNQPQHF,TGTGCCAGCAGTTTAATCCCAGGGGACGTCGGCAATCAGCCCCAGCATTTT
TRBV15,TRBJ2-7,TRBD2,NA,CATSRGGTSGSTEQYF,TGTGCCACCAGCAGAGGCGGGACTAGCGGGAGTACCGAGCAGTACTTC
TRBV25-1,TRBJ1-2,NA,NA,CASSESSGDPYGYTF,TGTGCCAGCAGTGAATCTTCAGGGGATCCCTATGGCTACACCTTC
TRBV7-2,TRBJ2-3,TRBD2,once,CASSLTSGIFSTDTQYF,TGTGCCAGCAGCTTAACTAGCGGAATATTTAGCACAGATACGCAGTATTTT
TRBV19,TRBJ1-2,NA,NA,CASSMKGWHGYTF,TGTGCCAGTAGTATGAAGGGGTGGCATGGCTACACCTTC
TRBV5-1,TRBJ1-1,NA,once,CASSLEGFGIMNTEAFF,TGCGCCAGCAGCTTGGAGGGGTTCGGCATCATGAACACTGAAGCTTTCTTT
TRBV13,TRBJ2-7,NA,NA,CASSLENGVVREQYF,TGTGCCAGCAGCTTAGAAAACGGGGTAGTTCGTGAGCAGTACTTC
TRBV29-1,TRBJ2-7,TRBD2,NA,CSVLAGGFIGEQYF,TGCAGCGTTTTAGCGGGAGGATTTATTGGCGAGCAGTACTTC
TRBV18,TRBJ2-4,NA,NA,CASSLPGTQNIQYF,TGTGCCAGCTCACTCCCTGGTACTCAAAACATTCAGTACTTC